These 17 T cell receptor beta chains originate from one sample sequenced in a study of cytomegalovirus exposure and HLA in healthy donors. Primers for the PCR totalled 60 Vbeta and 13 Jbeta. The assay was immunoSEQ multiplex PCR, and TCRdb's table has in-frame clones only and misses some. Altogether more than 80,000 clones are present, just over 70% being singletons, with the ten largest covering roughly 0.79%. The sample comprised PBMCs. These receptors all stem from a boy younger than 18 in good health and CMV-seronegative.

The chain carries TRBV10-3 and TRBJ2-7; 8 bases are shared with TRBD1. The germline V gene has CDR1 ENHRY and CDR2 SYGVKD. With V trimmed by 5 bases and J by 4 bases, 7 bases remained unmatched. The CDR3 has 14 residues. The CDR3 nucleotides read TGTGCCATCAGTCGGGCAGGGGGCGCATACGAGCAGTACTTC. This translates into CAISRAGGAYEQYF.

The genes are TRBV11-2 and TRBJ1-1; no reliable D call. The CDR3 sequence is 15 residues long. Per the germline V gene, CDR1 is SGHAT and CDR2 is FQNNGV. V lost 5 bases, J lost 6 bases, and 19 bases lay in between. The DNA of the CDR3 is TGTGCCAGCAGCGGCCTAGCGGGTACAGTAGCTGAAGCTTTCTTT. Amino acid sequence: CASSGLAGTVAEAFF.

V gene TRBV5-4 combines with J gene TRBJ2-6, with D possibly TRBD1 on 5 matching bases. CDR1 and CDR2 (germline): SGHNT, YYREEE (reference sequence). The CDR3 covers 16 residues. V dropped 2 bases and J dropped 4 bases, with 13 bases sitting between them. CDR3 in amino acids: CASSLAPGWGANVLTF. The CDR3 DNA is TGTGCCAGCAGCTTAGCTCCAGGGTGGGGGGCCAACGTCCTGACTTTC. Combining the CDR3 with reference TRBV5-4 and TRBJ2-6 gives the whole variable domain ETGVTQSPTHLIKTRGQQVTLRCSSQSGHNTVSWYQQALGQGPQFIFQYYREEENGRGNFPPRFSGLQFPNYSSELNVNALELDDSALYLCASSLAPGWGANVLTFGAGSRLTVL.

The gene calls are TRBV29-1 and TRBJ1-4, with D unresolved. CDR1 SQVTM and CDR2 ANQGSEA come from the germline V gene. The CDR3 totals 13 residues. V lost 6 bases, J lost 0 bases, and 8 bases lay in between. The chain's CDR3 is CSVEQSTNEKLFF. The CDR3 coding sequence is TGCAGCGTAGAACAGTCAACTAATGAAAAACTGTTTTTT.

This clone occurred a few times. The chain combines TRBV27 with TRBJ2-5; 7 positions match TRBD1. The CDR3 consists of 14 residues. Germline assignment: CDR1 MNHEY and CDR2 SMNVEV (reference sequence). After removal of 3 bases from V and 1 base from J, the junction contained 2 bases not matched to a gene. The chain's CDR3 is CASSFRTGQETQYF. CDR3 DNA: TGTGCCAGCAGTTTTAGGACAGGCCAAGAGACCCAGTACTTC.

This rearrangement joins TRBV6-4 to TRBJ1-6; 9 bases map to TRBD1. CDR1 and CDR2 (germline): MRHNA, SNTAGT. J was trimmed by 10 bases and V by 6 bases; bases with no gene match: 7. The CDR3 is 14 amino acids. CDR3 DNA sequence: TGTGCCAGCAGCGTAACAGGGGGCGCGTCACCCCTCCACTTT. This gives the protein CASSVTGGASPLHF.

V and J are TRBV7-9 and TRBJ2-7; TRBD1 matches at 8 bases. V dropped 3 bases and J dropped 6; count of bases not matched to a gene: 4. Germline V lookup: CDR1 SEHNR, CDR2 FQNEAQ (reference sequence). This CDR3 spans 13 amino acids. CDR3 sequence: CASSFLDRGEQYF. The CDR3 DNA is TGTGCCAGCAGCTTCCTCGACAGGGGCGAGCAGTACTTC.

This chain connects TRBV30 to TRBJ1-2, with D possibly TRBD1 on 6 matching bases. Trimming took off 7 bases at V and 6 bases at J, with 15 bases between the two ends. CDR3 length: 12 residues. In germline, CDR1 is GTSNPN, CDR2 SVGIG (reference sequence). The CDR3, as DNA: TGTGCCTCATACAGGGCTTCCAATGGCTACACCTTC. Protein: CASYRASNGYTF.

The CDR3 DNA follows: TGCGCCAGCAGCCAACTCTACATTGCTCGCCGGGGGGATACGCAGTATTTT. This translates into CASSQLYIARRGDTQYF. V gene TRBV4-1 combines with J gene TRBJ2-3; the D gene is possibly TRBD2 (6 bases). The V gene's germline CDR1 is MGHRA and CDR2 YSYEKL. The CDR3 loop spans 17 amino acids. V lost 2 bases to trimming and J lost 6 bases, with 21 bases between them.

The chain combines TRBV6-5 with TRBJ2-7; 7 nucleotides agree with TRBD1. This CDR3 contains 15 residues. J was trimmed by 2 bases and V by 5 bases; bases with no gene match: 9. Germline V CDR1 and CDR2: MNHEY, SVGAGI. CDR3 sequence reads: CASSRTNRGPYEQYF. The CDR3 nucleotides read TGTGCCAGCAGTCGGACAAACAGGGGTCCCTACGAGCAGTACTTC.

The rearrangement joins TRBV30 to TRBJ2-1; the match to TRBD2 covers 10 bases. With V trimmed by 5 bases and J by 2 bases, 6 bases remained unmatched. Germline V gives CDR1 GTSNPN, CDR2 SVGIG (reference sequence). CDR3 length: 15 amino acids. The chain's CDR3 is CAWCSGGFPYNEQFF. For the CDR3, the DNA is TGTGCCTGGTGTAGCGGGGGGTTTCCCTACAATGAGCAGTTCTTC.

This clone was seen only a few times. The J gene is TRBJ2-7, the V gene TRBV27; D is ambiguous. This CDR3 has 13 residues. The V gene lost 5 bases and the J gene lost 0 bases, with 8 bases spanning the gap. Looked up from germline, CDR1 is MNHEY and CDR2 is SMNVEV (reference sequence). The CDR3 loop reads CASSPTSSYEQYF. The DNA of the CDR3 is TGTGCCAGCAGTCCCACGAGCTCCTACGAGCAGTACTTC.

The chain is built from TRBV9 and TRBJ2-7; maybe TRBD1 (6 bases). The CDR3 has 14 amino acids. V dropped 5 bases and J dropped 3 bases, with 15 bases sitting between them. Germline values: CDR1 SGDLS, CDR2 YYNGEE. DNA for the CDR3: TGTGCCAGCAGTATCCAGGACAGAATCTACGAGCAGTACTTC. Translated, it gives CASSIQDRIYEQYF.

The rearrangement uses TRBV27 and TRBJ2-3; D is undetermined. Trimming took 2 bases from V and 2 from J, leaving 11 bases between them. This CDR3 has 15 amino acids. Per germline, CDR1 MNHEY and CDR2 SMNVEV (reference sequence). This CDR3 is CASSLMRPVTDTQYF. DNA of the CDR3: TGTGCCAGCAGTTTAATGAGGCCTGTCACAGATACGCAGTATTTT.

The table lists this clone with a few counts. The chain combines TRBV5-4 with TRBJ2-7; 10 nucleotides agree with TRBD1. CDR1 and CDR2 from the germline V gene are SGHNT and YYREEE (reference sequence). The CDR3 is 15 residues long. The junction had 5 bases not matched to a gene; V was cut back by 2 bases and J by 3 bases. The CDR3 nucleotides read TGTGCCAGCAGCTTTCCGGGACAGGGGATCTACGAGCAGTACTTC. Translation: CASSFPGQGIYEQYF.

The chain carries TRBV30 and TRBJ1-4; no firm D call. Trimming stripped 1 base from V and 8 bases from J, with 8 bases between. This CDR3 is built from 12 residues. Looked up from germline, CDR1 is GTSNPN and CDR2 is SVGIG (reference sequence). CDR3 residues: CAWSEPGEKLFF. The CDR3 nucleotides read TGTGCCTGGAGTGAGCCGGGGGAAAAACTGTTTTTT.

The V gene is TRBV6-1, the J gene TRBJ2-1; 9 bases agree with TRBD2. CDR3 length: 17 amino acids. Germline V CDR1 and CDR2: MNHNS, SASEGT. V was clipped by 2 bases and J by 7 bases; unmatched bases: 12. The DNA for the CDR3 is TGTGCCAGCAGTGAAAGAGCTAGCGGGGCAGTTTGGAATGAGCAGTTCTTC. It encodes CASSERASGAVWNEQFF.